This T cell receptor beta chain comes out of a study of blood T cell repertoires in COVID-19. Study information: Sample material is recorded as cDNA or gDNA derived from T cells, B-cell-depleted T cells, or PBMCs.

Sequenced by immunoSEQ multiplex PCR; TCRdb stores in-frame clones only, minus some. The sample has roughly 120,000 clones; about 82% are singletons. The germline V and J ends were trimmed by 0 bases and 3 bases, with 7 bases remaining between them. Germline loops: CDR1 SGHTS, CDR2 YDEGEE. There are 14 residues in the CDR3. This receptor was taken from a human donor in a cohort sampled during active COVID-19. Sequencing was carried out using peripheral blood. The chain recombines TRBV5-8 with TRBJ2-1; D not certain. CDR3 bases: TGTGCCAGCAGCTTGGGGTTTAGCTACAATGAGCAGTTCTTC. It specifies CASSLGFSYNEQFF. Together with reference TRBV5-8 and TRBJ2-1, the CDR3 gives the full variable domain: EAGVTQSPTHLIKTRGQQATLRCSPISGHTSVYWYQQALGLGLQFLLWYDEGEERNRGNFPPRFSGRQFPNYSSELNVNALELEDSALYLCASSLGFSYNEQFFGPGTRLTVL.